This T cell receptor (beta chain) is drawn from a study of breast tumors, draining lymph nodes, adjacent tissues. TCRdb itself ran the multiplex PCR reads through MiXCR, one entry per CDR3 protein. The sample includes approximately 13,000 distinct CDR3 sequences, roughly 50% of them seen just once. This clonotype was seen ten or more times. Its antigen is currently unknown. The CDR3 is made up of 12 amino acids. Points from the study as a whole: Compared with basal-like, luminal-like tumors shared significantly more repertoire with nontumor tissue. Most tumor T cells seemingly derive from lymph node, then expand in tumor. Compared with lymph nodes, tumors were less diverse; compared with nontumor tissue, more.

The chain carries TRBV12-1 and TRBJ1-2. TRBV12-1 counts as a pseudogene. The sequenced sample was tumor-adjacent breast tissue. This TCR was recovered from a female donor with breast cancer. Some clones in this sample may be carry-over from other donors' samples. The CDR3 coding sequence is TGTGCCAGCAGCCTTTATCGGTTCCGCTACACCTTC. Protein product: CASSLYRFRYTF.